This T cell receptor beta chain appears in the sequencing data of a study of long-term antiretroviral therapy in people with HIV. This CDR3 contains 13 residues. CDR1 and CDR2 (germline): SGHNT, YENEEA. Trimming stripped 7 bases from V and 4 bases from J, with 14 bases between. Worth noting for this clone: Its matching antigen is unknown.

The study drew at least one pre-ART and at least two post-ART PBMC samples from every donor. Specimens carried roughly 0.9-10 million cryopreserved PBMC before DNA extraction. Version v3.0 of the immunoSEQ assay ran at survey level. TCRdb's table, derived via immunoSEQ multiplex PCR, lists solely in-frame clones and lacks some. The repertoire holds 23,000 or so clones, roughly 82% seen once, with approximately 5% in the top ten. The study's findings and limits: The clones with expansion before ART were dominant in the repertoire at all time points. Repertoires in HIV (unlike those of controls) had narrower CDR3 length ranges.

The sequences come from unsorted PBMCs, collected 0.3 years after starting antiretroviral therapy. The origin of this receptor is a man in his fifties with HIV. The chain carries TRBV11-3 and TRBJ2-7, with unresolved D. As DNA, the CDR3 is TGTGCCAGCACCACCGGTATTCGTTACGAGCAGTACTTC. It translates to CASTTGIRYEQYF.